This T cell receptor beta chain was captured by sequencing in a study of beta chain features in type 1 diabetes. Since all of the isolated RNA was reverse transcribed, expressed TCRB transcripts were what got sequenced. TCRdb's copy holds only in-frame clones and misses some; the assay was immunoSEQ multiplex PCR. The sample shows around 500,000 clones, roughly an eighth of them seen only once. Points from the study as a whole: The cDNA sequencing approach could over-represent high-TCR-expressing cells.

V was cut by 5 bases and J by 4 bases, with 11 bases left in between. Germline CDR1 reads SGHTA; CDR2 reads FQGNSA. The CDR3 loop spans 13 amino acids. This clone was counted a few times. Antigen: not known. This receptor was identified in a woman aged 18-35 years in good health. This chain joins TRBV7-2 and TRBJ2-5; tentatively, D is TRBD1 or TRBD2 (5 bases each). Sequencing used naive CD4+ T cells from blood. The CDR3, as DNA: TGTGCCAGCAGCAAACCGGGACCAGAGACCCAGTACTTC. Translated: CASSKPGPETQYF.